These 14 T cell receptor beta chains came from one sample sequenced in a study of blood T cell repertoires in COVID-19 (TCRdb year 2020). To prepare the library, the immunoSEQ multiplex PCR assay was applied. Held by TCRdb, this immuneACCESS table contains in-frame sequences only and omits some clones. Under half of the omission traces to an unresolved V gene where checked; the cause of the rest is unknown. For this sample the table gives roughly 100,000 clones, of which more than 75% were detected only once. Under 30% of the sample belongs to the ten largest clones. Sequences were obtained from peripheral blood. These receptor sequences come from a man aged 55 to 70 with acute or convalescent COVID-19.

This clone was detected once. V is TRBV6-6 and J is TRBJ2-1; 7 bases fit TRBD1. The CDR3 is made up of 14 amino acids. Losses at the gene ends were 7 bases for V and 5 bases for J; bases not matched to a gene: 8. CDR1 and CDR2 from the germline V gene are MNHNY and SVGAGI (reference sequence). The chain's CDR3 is CASISGTANNEQFF. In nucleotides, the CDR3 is TGTGCCAGCATTTCCGGGACAGCTAACAATGAGCAGTTCTTC.

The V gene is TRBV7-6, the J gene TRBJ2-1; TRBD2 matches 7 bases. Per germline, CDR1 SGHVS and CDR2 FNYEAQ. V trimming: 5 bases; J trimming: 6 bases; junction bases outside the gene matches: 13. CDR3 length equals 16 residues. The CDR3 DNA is TGTGCCAGCAGCCGTTTGAGGGAGGGCCGCGCCAATGAGCAGTTCTTC. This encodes CASSRLREGRANEQFF.

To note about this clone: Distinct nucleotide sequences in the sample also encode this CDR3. The CDR3 loop is CASSLSGTDTQYF. As DNA, the CDR3 is TGTGCCAGCAGCTTGAGCGGCACAGATACGCAGTATTTT. The rearrangement uses TRBV5-4 and TRBJ2-3; D not certain. Germline V gene data show CDR1 as SGHNT and CDR2 as YYREEE (reference sequence). The CDR3 contains 13 residues. V was cut by 1 base and J by 1 base, with 4 bases left in between.

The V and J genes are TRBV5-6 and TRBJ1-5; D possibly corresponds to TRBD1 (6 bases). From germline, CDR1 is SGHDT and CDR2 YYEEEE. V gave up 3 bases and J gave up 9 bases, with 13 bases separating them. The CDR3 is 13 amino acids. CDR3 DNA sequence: TGTGCCAGCAGCTCATCAGGGGAGCGGCCCCAGCATTTT. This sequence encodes CASSSSGERPQHF.

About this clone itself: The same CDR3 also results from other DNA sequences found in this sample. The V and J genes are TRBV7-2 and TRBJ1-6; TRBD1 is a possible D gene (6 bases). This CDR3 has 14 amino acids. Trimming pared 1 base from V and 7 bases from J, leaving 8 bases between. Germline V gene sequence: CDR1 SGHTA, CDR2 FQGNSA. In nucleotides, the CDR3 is TGTGCCAGCAGCTTAGAGGGGGACAATTCACCCCTCCACTTT. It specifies CASSLEGDNSPLHF.

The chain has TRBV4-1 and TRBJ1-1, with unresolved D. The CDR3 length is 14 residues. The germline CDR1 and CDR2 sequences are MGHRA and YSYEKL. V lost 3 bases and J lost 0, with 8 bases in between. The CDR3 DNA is TGCGCCAGCAGCCAGGTGCAGATGAACACTGAAGCTTTCTTT. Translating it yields CASSQVQMNTEAFF.

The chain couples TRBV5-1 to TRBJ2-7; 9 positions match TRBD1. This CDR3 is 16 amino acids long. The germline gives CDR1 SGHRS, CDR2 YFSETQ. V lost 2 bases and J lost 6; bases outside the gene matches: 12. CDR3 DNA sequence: TGCGCCAGCAGCTTTGGTATCGGGACAGGGCCCTCCGAGCAGTACTTC. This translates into CASSFGIGTGPSEQYF.

CDR3 coding DNA: TGCGCCAGCAGCCAAGATAGGGCAGGGACTCACTATGGCTACACCTTC. Protein sequence: CASSQDRAGTHYGYTF. The V call is TRBV4-3, the J call TRBJ1-2, with D maybe TRBD1 (5 bases). In germline, CDR1 is LGHNA, CDR2 YSLEER. The V end lost 0 bases, the J end lost 3 bases, and 14 bases lay between the germline ends. The CDR3 consists of 16 residues.

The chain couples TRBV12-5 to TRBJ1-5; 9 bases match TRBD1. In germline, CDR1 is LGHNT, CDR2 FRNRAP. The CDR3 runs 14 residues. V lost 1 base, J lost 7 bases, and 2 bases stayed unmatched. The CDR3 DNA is TGTGCTAGTGGTTTGGGGACAGGGGAGCAGCCCCAGCATTTT. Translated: CASGLGTGEQPQHF.

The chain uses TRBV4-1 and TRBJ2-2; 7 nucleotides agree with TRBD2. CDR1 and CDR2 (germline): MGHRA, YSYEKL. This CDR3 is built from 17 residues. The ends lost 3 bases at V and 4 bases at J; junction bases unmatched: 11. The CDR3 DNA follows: TGCGCCAGCAGCCATTTAGACGGGAGGATCTTCACCGGGGAGCTGTTTTTT. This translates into CASSHLDGRIFTGELFF.

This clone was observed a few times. The CDR3 DNA is TGTGCCAGCAGCTCAATTAGCGGGAGGGAGGAAGATACGCAGTATTTT. The encoded protein is CASSSISGREEDTQYF. The J gene is TRBJ2-3, the V gene TRBV5-4, with TRBD2 matching 11 bases. With 3 bases clipped from V and 5 bases from J, the junction kept 8 bases outside the gene matches. CDR3 size: 16 residues. CDR1 and CDR2 (germline): SGHNT, YYREEE (reference sequence).

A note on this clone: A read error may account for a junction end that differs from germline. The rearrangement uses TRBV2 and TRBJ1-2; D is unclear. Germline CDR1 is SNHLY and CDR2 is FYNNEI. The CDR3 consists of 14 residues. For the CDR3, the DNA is TGTGCCAGCACTGAAGGTGGAGGCATCTATGGCTACACCTTC. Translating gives CASTEGGGIYGYTF.

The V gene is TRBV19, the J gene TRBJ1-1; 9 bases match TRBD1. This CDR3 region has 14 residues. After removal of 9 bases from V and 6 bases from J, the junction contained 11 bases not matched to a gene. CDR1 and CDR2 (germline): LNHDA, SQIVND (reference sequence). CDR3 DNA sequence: TGTGCCAGCACCGGGACAGGGATAACTTCTGAAGCTTTCTTT. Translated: CASTGTGITSEAFF.

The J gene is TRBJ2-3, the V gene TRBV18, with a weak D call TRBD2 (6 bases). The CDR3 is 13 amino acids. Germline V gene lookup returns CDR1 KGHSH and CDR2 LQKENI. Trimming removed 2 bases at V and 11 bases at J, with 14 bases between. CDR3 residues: CASSPASEYVQYF. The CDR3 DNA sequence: TGTGCCAGCTCACCAGCTAGCGAGTATGTGCAGTATTTT.